These 21 T cell receptor beta chains came from one sample sequenced in a study of OX40 agonist ivuxolimab in advanced cancers. The repertoire was sequenced with immunoSEQ multiplex PCR; TCRdb's copy has only in-frame clones and lacks some. Counted here are about 45,000 clones, about nine tenths occurring once; the ten biggest clones make up roughly 30%. The source material was CD4+ or CD8+ T cells sorted from blood, sampled in a trial of the OX40 agonist ivuxolimab. These receptors were collected from an adult with an advanced solid tumor such as melanoma, head and neck, liver or kidney cancer.

V gene TRBV30 combines with J gene TRBJ1-4, with 7 nucleotides matching TRBD1. Trimming removed 5 bases from V and 6 bases from J; junction bases left unmatched: 9. The CDR3 runs to 14 residues. Germline CDR1 reads GTSNPN; CDR2 reads SVGIG (reference sequence). This CDR3 reads CAWASQGIYEKLFF. The CDR3 region has the DNA TGTGCCTGGGCATCACAGGGGATTTATGAAAAACTGTTTTTT.

V is TRBV4-1 and J is TRBJ2-5, with 11 nucleotides matching TRBD2. The germline V gene has CDR1 MGHRA and CDR2 YSYEKL. CDR3 length: 15 residues. V was clipped by 2 bases and J by 5 bases; unmatched bases: 4. CDR3 region: CASSQTSGRSETQYF. The CDR3 DNA is TGCGCCAGCAGCCAAACTAGCGGGAGAAGTGAGACCCAGTACTTC.

This chain joins TRBV6-5 and TRBJ1-2, with D hard to call. The V gene lost 0 bases and the J gene lost 4 bases, with 12 bases spanning the gap. The germline V gene has CDR1 MNHEY and CDR2 SVGAGI. This CDR3 has 15 residues. The CDR3 protein is CASSYSGPSSYGYTF. CDR3 nucleotide sequence: TGTGCCAGCAGTTACTCAGGACCTTCCTCCTATGGCTACACCTTC.

The V and J genes are TRBV27 and TRBJ2-5; D gene unclear. V was pared by 1 base and J by 2 bases, with 5 bases between. CDR1 MNHEY and CDR2 SMNVEV come from the germline V gene (reference sequence). CDR3 length equals 13 residues. Written as DNA, the CDR3 is TGTGCCAGCAGTTTATTGGGTCAAGAGACCCAGTACTTC. It yields the protein CASSLLGQETQYF.

The chain uses TRBV9 and TRBJ2-3; TRBD2 agrees at 11 bases. V lost 4 bases to trimming and J lost 2 bases; unmatched junction nucleotides: 6. Germline V lookup: CDR1 SGDLS, CDR2 YYNGEE. The CDR3 length is 16 residues. The CDR3 DNA sequence: TGTGCCAGCAGCCCGATGACTAGCGGGACCACAGATACGCAGTATTTT. It specifies CASSPMTSGTTDTQYF.

The rearrangement joins TRBV28 to TRBJ1-3; D is unresolved. V was trimmed by 7 bases and J by 2 bases, leaving 15 bases between them. Germline-derived CDR1 and CDR2 are MDHEN and SYDVKM. The CDR3 is made up of 15 amino acids. CDR3 DNA: TGTGCCAGCAACGACCGAGGGTACGCTGGAAACACCATATATTTT. This encodes CASNDRGYAGNTIYF.

The CDR3 region is CASKTAGPYEQYF. CDR3 coding DNA: TGTGCCAGCAAAACAGCGGGACCGTACGAGCAGTACTTC. The gene calls are TRBV2 and TRBJ2-7; TRBD2 matches 7 bases. This CDR3 is 13 amino acids long. Germline trimming cut 7 bases from V and 4 bases from J; bases unmatched to any gene: 7. From germline, CDR1 is SNHLY and CDR2 FYNNEI.

V usage is TRBV4-3 and J usage is TRBJ1-1, with TRBD1 as a possible D gene (6 bases). V was shortened by 4 bases and J by 10 bases, with 16 bases between the two germline ends. The length of the CDR3 is 13 residues. CDR1 and CDR2 from the germline V gene are LGHNA and YSLEER. The CDR3 reads CASSPIGGIGAFF. CDR3 sequence (DNA): TGCGCCAGCAGCCCCATAGGGGGGATCGGAGCTTTCTTT.

This sequence joins TRBV4-3 and TRBJ2-2, with D perhaps TRBD1 (6 bases). Germline CDR1 and CDR2: LGHNA and YSLEER. The CDR3 has 17 residues. Trimming took off 0 bases at V and 4 bases at J, with 15 bases between the two ends. CDR3 in amino acids: CASSQDGAGVSTGELFF. The CDR3 DNA is TGCGCCAGCAGCCAAGATGGGGCAGGGGTGAGCACCGGGGAGCTGTTTTTT.

The chain joins TRBV4-1 to TRBJ2-7; unclear D gene. V was pared by 2 bases and J by 5 bases, with 13 bases between. This CDR3 spans 14 amino acids. Germline V gene data show CDR1 as MGHRA and CDR2 as YSYEKL. CDR3 sequence (DNA): TGCGCCAGCAGCCAATCACCTAAGTTCGACGAGCAGTACTTC. It translates to CASSQSPKFDEQYF.

The chain links TRBV5-5 to TRBJ2-7; 7 bases agree with TRBD2. The CDR3 runs to 14 residues. V was clipped by 4 bases and J by 2 bases; unmatched bases: 6. The V gene's germline CDR1 is SGHKS and CDR2 YYEKEE (reference sequence). In nucleotides, the CDR3 is TGTGCCAGCAGCACGACTAGCCGAACCTACGAGCAGTACTTC. This gives the protein CASSTTSRTYEQYF.

This chain connects TRBV4-1 to TRBJ1-1; TRBD1 might be the D (5 bases). CDR3 length equals 16 residues. The V end lost 1 base, the J end lost 1 base, and 13 bases lay between the germline ends. Germline V gives CDR1 MGHRA, CDR2 YSYEKL. The DNA for the CDR3 is TGCGCCAGCAGCCAAGTGTCGGGACTGAAGAACACTGAAGCTTTCTTT. Amino acid sequence: CASSQVSGLKNTEAFF.

The V gene is TRBV6-1, the J gene TRBJ2-1, with a tentative D call TRBD2 (6 bases). Germline V gene lookup returns CDR1 MNHNS and CDR2 SASEGT. The V end was cut by 2 bases, the J end by 4 bases, with 18 bases between. The CDR3 is made up of 17 amino acids. The CDR3 nucleotides are TGTGCCAGCAGTGAAAATGGTTGGCTAGCGTCTTACAATGAGCAGTTCTTC. Translated, it gives CASSENGWLASYNEQFF.

This clone was seen a single time. The chain joins TRBV9 to TRBJ2-3, with 11 nucleotides matching TRBD2. V lost 3 bases, J lost 6 bases, and 9 bases stayed unmatched. The CDR3 has 16 residues. CDR1 is SGDLS and CDR2 is YYNGEE in the germline V gene. The CDR3 region has the DNA TGTGCCAGCAGCGAGCATCCGGGACTAGCGGCGGATACGCAGTATTTT. It is translated as CASSEHPGLAADTQYF.

The chain joins TRBV5-4 to TRBJ2-1; D may be TRBD1 (7 bases). Germline V gene sequence: CDR1 SGHNT, CDR2 YYREEE (reference sequence). The CDR3 extends over 15 amino acids. V was shortened by 0 bases and J by 8 bases, with 15 bases between the two germline ends. CDR3 sequence (DNA): TGTGCCAGCAGCTTGGGAGACAGGGAGGTTTATGAGCAGTTCTTC. Its translation: CASSLGDREVYEQFF.

The chain recombines TRBV13 with TRBJ2-5; 14 bases line up with TRBD2. V shed 1 base and J 5 bases; nucleotides not matched to a gene: 9. The CDR3 loop spans 18 amino acids. The germline gives CDR1 PRHDT, CDR2 FYEKMQ (reference sequence). The CDR3 here is CASSLDLTRLAGGETQYF. CDR3 DNA: TGTGCCAGCAGCTTAGATCTCACCAGACTAGCGGGAGGGGAGACCCAGTACTTC.

This clone was recorded only once. This sequence joins TRBV5-1 and TRBJ2-1; D is undetermined. Germline V gives CDR1 SGHRS, CDR2 YFSETQ. This CDR3 comprises 13 residues. With 3 bases removed from V and 5 bases from J, the gap between germline ends came to 9 bases. DNA for the CDR3: TGCGCCAGCAGCTCTGCCGGCGACAATGAGCAGTTCTTC. Translated: CASSSAGDNEQFF.

The DNA for the CDR3 is TGTGCCAGCAGCTTAGTCCAGACGGGAGCCCGGGACGAGCAGTACTTC. Translated, it gives CASSLVQTGARDEQYF. The rearrangement uses TRBV7-9 and TRBJ2-7; D is perhaps TRBD2 (6 bases). Germline loops: CDR1 SEHNR, CDR2 FQNEAQ (reference sequence). The V end was cut by 1 base, the J end by 5 bases, with 18 bases between. The CDR3 covers 16 residues. Looking up the rest from reference TRBV7-9 and TRBJ2-7 gives the full variable domain: DTGVSQNPRHKITKRGQNVTFRCDPISEHNRLYWYRQTLGQGPEFLTYFQNEAQLEKSRLLSDRFSAERPKGSFSTLEIQRTEQGDSAMYLCASSLVQTGARDEQYFGPGTRLTVT.

This rearrangement joins TRBV6-5 to TRBJ1-3; 7 bases are a match to TRBD1. There are 14 residues in the CDR3. Germline V gene lookup returns CDR1 MNHEY and CDR2 SVGAGI. Trimming removed 0 bases from V and 7 bases from J; junction bases left unmatched: 3. CDR3 amino acids: CASSYSPGGNTIYF. In nucleotides, the CDR3 is TGTGCCAGCAGTTACTCCCCAGGGGGGAACACCATATATTTT.

The chain combines TRBV2 with TRBJ2-3, with TRBD2 matching over 10 bases. The germline gives CDR1 SNHLY, CDR2 FYNNEI. The CDR3 has 17 residues. After removal of 0 bases from V and 4 bases from J, the junction contained 7 bases not matched to a gene. CDR3 loop: CASSEASLAGDADTQYF. DNA for the CDR3: TGTGCCAGCAGTGAAGCTTCGCTAGCGGGAGACGCAGATACGCAGTATTTT.

V usage is TRBV5-1 and J usage is TRBJ1-6, with D unresolved. The CDR3 has 13 amino acids. Trimming removed 6 bases at V and 4 bases at J, with 8 bases between. CDR1 SGHRS and CDR2 YFSETQ come from the germline V gene. The CDR3 DNA is TGCGCCAGCAAACGGATTTATAATTCACCCCTCCACTTT. Translating it yields CASKRIYNSPLHF. Complete variable domain (other parts from reference TRBV5-1 and TRBJ1-6): KAGVTQTPRYLIKTRGQQVTLSCSPISGHRSVSWYQQTPGQGLQFLFEYFSETQRNKGNFPGRFSGRQFSNSRSEMNVSTLELGDSALYLCASKRIYNSPLHFGNGTRLTVT.